This T cell receptor (beta chain) was identified during a study of blood T cell repertoires in COVID-19 (dated by TCRdb to about 2020). Describing the broader study: The collaborator samples originated in the United States, Italy and Spain and spanned the acute and convalescent phases of COVID-19. The prospective study material was composed of cDNA or gDNA derived from T cells, B-cell-depleted T cells, or PBMCs. Deeply sampled blood TCRbeta repertoires from subjects exposed to, actively infected with, or recovered from COVID-19 were included in the dataset. The repertoires were made available in a free public database intended to serve as a resource for research on the immune response to SARS-CoV-2. The samples were drawn from two sources: the first 160 participants of the ongoing ImmuneRACE study, and 950 to 1,500 subjects contributed by 6 global collaborators. The sample metadata nearly always contained a de-identified subject ID, COVID-19 status, age in years and sex. Where available, HLA class I and class II types were obtained from metadata supplied by the sample provider rather than from assay-based typing.

As regards this clone: Its cognate antigen has yet to be identified. Qualities for individual bases were not recorded, and no much larger clone is one base off.

V is reduced by 0 bases and J by 2 bases, leaving a spacing of 7 bases between them. For CDR1 and CDR2, the germline V gene lists ENHRY and SYGVKD. The CDR3 starts with the cysteine, ends with the phenylalanine, and has 14 residues. Only the CDR3 DNA is retained, 42 bases long and in frame from the first base. Broader findings and caveats from the paper: How much clinical and demographic metadata was included differed by source and by participant, and the metadata was provided uncurated.

Enrolling through a virtual design, the prospective study's participants ranged in age from roughly 18 to 90 years and lived across 24 United States geographic areas. In the prospective study, participants were assigned to cohorts based on the clinical history participants reported in a screening survey and a study questionnaire. Recovered participants in ImmuneRACE Cohort 3 were defined by two consecutive negative NP/OP PCR tests, clearance by a healthcare professional, or resolution of symptoms. In the prospective study, whole blood, serum and a nasopharyngeal or oropharyngeal swab were collected from each participant by mobile phlebotomists. Prospective study participants could optionally give additional blood draws and questionnaires over an approximately two-month period. Before DNA extraction, blood samples from the prospective study were shipped at room temperature or frozen. The immunoSEQ Assay, a bias-controlled multiplex PCR, was used to amplify TCRbeta CDR3 regions from genomic DNA. As for the original processing: The number of nucleated cells in each sample was estimated by amplification of reference gene primers within the assay. To quantify the absolute abundance of each unique TCRbeta CDR3 rearrangement, sequence reads were collapsed and filtered. Productive Simpson clonality was computed per sample as the square root of Simpson's diversity index over productive rearrangements. Drawn from immuneACCESS, this table holds only the in-frame rearrangements with V and J called that TCRdb kept. Clones are partly lost; checked studies trace under half to an unresolved V gene and leave the rest unexplained. V and J calls and clone size are as listed in that table; D and trimming were resolved from the DNA. This sample holds under 450,000 clones; roughly four fifths were observed only once. Of the sample, around 5% is held by the ten largest clones.

This sequence uses TRBV10-3 and TRBJ1-2; too little of a D gene remains to name it. The source is a woman between 50 and 59 years old who had recovered from COVID-19. Sequencing was performed on PBMCs or T cells enriched from blood (not recorded which). In nucleotides, the sequence is TGTGCCATCAGTGAGTCCGCAGGCAACTATGGCTACACCTTC. This codes for CAISESAGNYGYTF.